This TCR beta chain was recorded in a study of identical twins. This clonotype appeared many times. The ends lost 3 bases at V and 3 bases at J; junction bases unmatched: 6. CDR1 and CDR2 (germline): SGHDT, YYEEEE. The CDR3 has 14 residues. TCRdb processed the 5' RACE reads anew with MiXCR; each CDR3 protein has one entry. The table has fewer than 650,000 distinct CDR3 sequences, roughly 7.2% seen once. These data also formed part of another study, on yellow fever vaccine responses in identical twins.

The TCR was taken from a woman between 18 and 30 years old in good health. The J gene is TRBJ2-7, the V gene TRBV5-6; 7 bases map to TRBD1. Sequenced: PBMCs. CDR3 amino acids: CASSWGTANYEQYV. Written as DNA, the CDR3 is TGTGCCAGCAGCTGGGGGACAGCTAACTACGAGCAGTACGTC.